This paragraph reports one TCR beta chain. Its specific antigen is unknown. One base away there is no much larger clone; base qualities are not given. The immunoSEQ Assay, a bias-controlled multiplex PCR, was used to amplify TCRbeta CDR3 regions from genomic DNA. In the source study's methods: The number of nucleated cells in each sample was estimated by amplification of reference gene primers within the assay. To quantify the absolute abundance of each unique TCRbeta CDR3 rearrangement, sequence reads were collapsed and filtered. Productive Simpson clonality was computed per sample as the square root of Simpson's diversity index over productive rearrangements. What TCRdb holds here is the immuneACCESS table cut down to in-frame rearrangements. Part of the clones is not present; checked against another copy, under half of the missing clones reflect an unresolved V gene, and the others are unexplained. V, J and clone size reflect that table, while D and trimming were determined from the DNA. This sample comprises 28,000 or so clones, 70% to 90% of them detected only once. The ten largest make up under 30% of the sample.

The data were obtained in a study of blood T cell repertoires in COVID-19 (dated by TCRdb to the early 2020s). Regarding the study in general: Collaborator samples came from the United States, Italy and Spain and covered acute and convalescent phases of COVID-19. The prospective study material was composed of cDNA or gDNA derived from T cells, B-cell-depleted T cells, or PBMCs. The dataset comprised deeply sampled blood TCRbeta repertoires from subjects exposed to, actively infected with, or recovered from COVID-19. The repertoires were released in a freely available public database meant as a resource for research on the immune response to SARS-CoV-2. Samples were obtained from the ongoing ImmuneRACE study (first 160 participants) and from 1,200 or so subjects provided by 6 global collaborators. A de-identified subject ID, COVID-19 status, age in years and sex were almost always included in the sample metadata. Where available, HLA class I and class II types were taken from metadata supplied by the sample provider and were not determined by assay-based typing. Overall study outcomes, separate from this receptor: The amount of clinical and demographic metadata varied by source and participant and was provided uncurated.

Collaborating institutions collected whole blood in K2EDTA tubes following their own protocols. For TCRbeta analysis, collaborator samples were shipped as frozen whole blood, as isolated PBMCs, or as DNA extracted from either sample type. Trimming removed 3 bases from V and 5 bases from J; the gene matches leave 14 bases unexplained. Inclusive of the bounding cysteine and phenylalanine, the CDR3 is 17 residues long. Only the CDR3 DNA stays, 51 bases, in frame from base 1. The germline V gene encodes CDR1 DFQATT and CDR2 SNEGSKA (reference sequence). Sequenced sample: peripheral blood. Rearrangement joined TRBV20-1 to TRBJ2-1, with TRBD1 identical over 9 junction bases. The sequence came from a human donor in a cohort sampled during active COVID-19. The encoded CDR3 is CSASSDRGFLGNNEQFF. In nucleotides, the sequence is TGCAGTGCTAGTTCGGACAGGGGCTTTTTAGGGAACAATGAGCAGTTCTTC.